Listed below are T cell receptor beta chains from one sample, sequenced in a study of control samples from healthy donors and cancer patients. Using immunoSEQ multiplex PCR, the repertoire was profiled, and TCRdb retains in-frame clones only, with some absent. Altogether around 140,000 clones are present, 91% being singletons, with the ten largest covering about 7.1%. Input material: blood. These receptors were collected from a man younger than 30 in good health. Both conserved end residues are part of each CDR3. The order of the fields is D gene, clone size, V gene, J gene, CDR3 protein, CDR3 DNA. D genes are given only for firm matches. Clone size appears in some rows only: once, few, many, or a class for an expanded clone.

>NA|NA|TRBV21-1|TRBJ1-1
CASSTPGRAFF
TGTGCCAGCAGCACGCCGGGAAGAGCTTTCTTT
>TRBD1|NA|TRBV5-1|TRBJ2-5
CASGWDSPETQYF
TGCGCCAGCGGATGGGACAGTCCAGAGACCCAGTACTTC
>NA|NA|TRBV4-2|TRBJ2-1
CASSRPVFNGEQFF
TGTGCCAGCAGCCGTCCGGTATTCAATGGTGAGCAGTTCTTC
>NA|once|TRBV6-2/TRBV6-3|TRBJ1-1
CASSLSPVAEAFF
TGTGCCAGCAGCCTCTCCCCTGTAGCTGAAGCTTTCTTT
>NA|NA|TRBV5-1|TRBJ1-1
CASSWALNSNTEAFF
TGCGCCAGCAGCTGGGCCCTGAACTCGAACACTGAAGCTTTCTTT
>NA|NA|TRBV11-3|TRBJ2-7
CASSLGGRAGHEQYF
TGTGCCAGCAGCTTAGGGGGACGGGCGGGCCACGAGCAGTACTTC
>NA|NA|TRBV5-6|TRBJ2-5
CASSLSGSEETQYF
TGTGCCAGCAGCTTGTCAGGGAGTGAAGAGACCCAGTACTTC
>NA|NA|TRBV25-1|TRBJ1-1
CASSPLPGTEAFF
TGTGCCAGCAGCCCCTTACCGGGGACTGAAGCTTTCTTT
>NA|NA|TRBV10-3|TRBJ1-6
CAISVRDNSPLHF
TGTGCCATCAGTGTGAGGGATAATTCACCCCTCCACTTT
>NA|few|TRBV14|TRBJ1-1
CASSRSISGATEAFF
TGTGCCAGCAGCCGCTCCATATCAGGGGCCACTGAAGCTTTCTTT
>NA|NA|TRBV4-1|TRBJ1-1
CASSSRAFTEAFF
TGCGCCAGCAGCTCAAGGGCCTTCACTGAAGCTTTCTTT
>NA|NA|TRBV6-5|TRBJ1-3
CASSLSWGAGNTIYF
TGTGCCAGCAGCCTCTCGTGGGGAGCTGGAAACACCATATATTTT
>NA|NA|TRBV2|TRBJ2-2
CASSVRLEGGELFF
TGTGCCAGCAGTGTGCGACTAGAGGGCGGGGAGCTGTTTTTT
>TRBD1|NA|TRBV30|TRBJ2-1
CASTPGTGNSEQFF
TGTGCCTCAACCCCCGGGACAGGGAACAGTGAGCAGTTCTTC
>NA|NA|TRBV29-1|TRBJ2-3
CSVEGVTSTDTQYF
TGCAGCGTTGAGGGCGTGACTAGCACAGATACGCAGTATTTT
>NA|NA|TRBV5-6|TRBJ1-5
CASSLGQPQHF
TGTGCCAGCAGCTTGGGGCAGCCCCAGCATTTT
>NA|NA|TRBV6-6|TRBJ2-5
CASTGGARETQYF
TGTGCCAGCACAGGGGGGGCCCGAGAGACCCAGTACTTC
>NA|few|TRBV19|TRBJ1-6
CASHARVSSYNSPLHF
TGTGCCAGTCACGCCCGCGTCAGCTCCTATAATTCACCCCTCCACTTT
>NA|NA|TRBV13|TRBJ2-7
CASSTRVWRGPYEQYF
TGTGCCAGCAGCACCCGGGTGTGGCGGGGGCCGTACGAGCAGTACTTC
>NA|NA|TRBV5-6|TRBJ2-7
CASEADTYEQYF
TGTGCCAGCGAGGCTGACACCTACGAGCAGTACTTC
>TRBD2|NA|TRBV6-6|TRBJ2-2
CASSRGLAGVKTGELFF
TGTGCCAGCAGTCGAGGACTAGCGGGCGTTAAGACCGGGGAGCTGTTTTTT
>TRBD1|NA|TRBV19|TRBJ2-7
CASSLGQGDYEQYF
TGTGCCAGTAGCCTGGGACAGGGGGACTACGAGCAGTACTTC
>NA|NA|TRBV18|TRBJ2-6
CASSLMSVESGANVLTF
TGTGCCAGCTCACTAATGTCCGTAGAATCTGGGGCCAACGTCCTGACTTTC
>TRBD2|NA|TRBV4-2|TRBJ2-2
CASSPGTNGVTGELFF
TGTGCCAGCAGCCCAGGGACTAACGGGGTCACCGGGGAGCTGTTTTTT